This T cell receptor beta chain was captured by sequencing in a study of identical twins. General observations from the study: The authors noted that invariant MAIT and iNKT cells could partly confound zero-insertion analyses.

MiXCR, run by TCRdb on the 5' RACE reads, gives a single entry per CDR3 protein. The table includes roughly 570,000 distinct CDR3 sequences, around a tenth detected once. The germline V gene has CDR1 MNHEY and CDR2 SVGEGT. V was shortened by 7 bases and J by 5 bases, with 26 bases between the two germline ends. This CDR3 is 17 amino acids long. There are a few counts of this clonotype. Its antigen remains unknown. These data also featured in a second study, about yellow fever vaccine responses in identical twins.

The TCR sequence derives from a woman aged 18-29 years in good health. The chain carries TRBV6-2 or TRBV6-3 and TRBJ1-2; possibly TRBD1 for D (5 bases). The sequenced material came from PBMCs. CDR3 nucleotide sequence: TGTGCCAGCATCGGAACCCCCGTGACAGCAAAGGGGTATGGCTACACCTTC. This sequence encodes CASIGTPVTAKGYGYTF.